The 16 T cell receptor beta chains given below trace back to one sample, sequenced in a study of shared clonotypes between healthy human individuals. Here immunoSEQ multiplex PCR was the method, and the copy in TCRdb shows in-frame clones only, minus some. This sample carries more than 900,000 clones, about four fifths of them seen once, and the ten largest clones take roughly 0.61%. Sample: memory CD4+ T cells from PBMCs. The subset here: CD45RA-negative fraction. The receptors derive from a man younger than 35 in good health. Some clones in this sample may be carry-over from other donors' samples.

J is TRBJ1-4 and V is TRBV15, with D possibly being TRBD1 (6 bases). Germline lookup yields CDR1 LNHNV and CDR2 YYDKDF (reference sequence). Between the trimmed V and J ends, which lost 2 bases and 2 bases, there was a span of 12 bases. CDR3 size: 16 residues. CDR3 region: CATSRLSGATNEKLFF. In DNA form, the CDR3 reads TGTGCCACCAGCAGACTATCAGGGGCGACTAATGAAAAACTGTTTTTT.

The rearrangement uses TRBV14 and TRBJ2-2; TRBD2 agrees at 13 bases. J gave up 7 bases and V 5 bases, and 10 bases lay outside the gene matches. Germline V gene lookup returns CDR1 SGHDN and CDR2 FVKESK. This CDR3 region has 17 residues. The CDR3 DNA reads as TGTGCCAGCAGCACCCGGACTAGCGGGAGACGTGGCGGGGAGCTGTTTTTT. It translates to CASSTRTSGRRGGELFF.

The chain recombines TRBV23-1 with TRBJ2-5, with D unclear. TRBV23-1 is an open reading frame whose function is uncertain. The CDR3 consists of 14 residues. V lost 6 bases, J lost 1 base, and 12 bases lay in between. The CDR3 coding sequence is TGCGCCAGCAGGCAAAAAAATACCCAAGAGACCCAGTACTTC. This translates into CASRQKNTQETQYF.

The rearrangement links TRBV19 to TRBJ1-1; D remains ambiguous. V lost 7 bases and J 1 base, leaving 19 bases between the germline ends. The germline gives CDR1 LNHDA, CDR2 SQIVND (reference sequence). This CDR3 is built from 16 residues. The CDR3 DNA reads TGTGCCAGTACCCTAGGCCTAGCTAGACCGAACACTGAAGCTTTCTTT. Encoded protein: CASTLGLARPNTEAFF.

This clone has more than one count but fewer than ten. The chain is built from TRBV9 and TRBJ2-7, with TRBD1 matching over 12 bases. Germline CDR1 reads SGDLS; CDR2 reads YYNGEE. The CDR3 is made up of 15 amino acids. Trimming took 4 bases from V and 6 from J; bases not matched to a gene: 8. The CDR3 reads CASSQGQGALGEQYF. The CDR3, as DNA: TGTGCCAGCAGCCAGGGACAGGGGGCCCTAGGCGAGCAGTACTTC.

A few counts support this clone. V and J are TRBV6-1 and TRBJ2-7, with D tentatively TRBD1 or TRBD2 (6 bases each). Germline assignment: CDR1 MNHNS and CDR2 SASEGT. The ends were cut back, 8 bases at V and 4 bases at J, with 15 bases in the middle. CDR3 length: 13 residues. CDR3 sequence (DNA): TGTGCCAGCCGCATGGGGGGCGGGTACGAGCAGTACTTC. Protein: CASRMGGGYEQYF.

As DNA, the CDR3 is TGTGCCAGCAGCTTGCCCGGGACAAACTCTGGAAACACCATATATTTT. The encoded protein is CASSLPGTNSGNTIYF. This sequence joins TRBV5-4 and TRBJ1-3, with TRBD1 as a possible D gene (6 bases). The CDR3 contains 16 residues. Trimming stripped 1 base from V and 0 bases from J, with 11 bases between. The V gene's germline CDR1 is SGHNT and CDR2 YYREEE (reference sequence). Drawing the rest from reference TRBV5-4 and TRBJ1-3, the complete variable domain is ETGVTQSPTHLIKTRGQQVTLRCSSQSGHNTVSWYQQALGQGPQFIFQYYREEENGRGNFPPRFSGLQFPNYSSELNVNALELDDSALYLCASSLPGTNSGNTIYFGEGSWLTVV.

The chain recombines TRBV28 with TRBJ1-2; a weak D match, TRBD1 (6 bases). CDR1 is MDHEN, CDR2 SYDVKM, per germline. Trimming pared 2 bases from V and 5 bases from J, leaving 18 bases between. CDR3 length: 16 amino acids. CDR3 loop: CASSLLGVGQNYGYTF. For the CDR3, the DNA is TGTGCCAGCAGTTTACTAGGCGTAGGACAGAATTATGGCTACACCTTC.

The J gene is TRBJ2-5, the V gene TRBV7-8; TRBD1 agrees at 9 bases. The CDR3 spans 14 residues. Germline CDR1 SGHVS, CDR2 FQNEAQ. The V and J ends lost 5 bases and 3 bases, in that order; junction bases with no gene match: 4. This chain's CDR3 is CASSLRQGEETQYF. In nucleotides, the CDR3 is TGTGCCAGCAGCCTGAGACAGGGGGAAGAGACCCAGTACTTC.

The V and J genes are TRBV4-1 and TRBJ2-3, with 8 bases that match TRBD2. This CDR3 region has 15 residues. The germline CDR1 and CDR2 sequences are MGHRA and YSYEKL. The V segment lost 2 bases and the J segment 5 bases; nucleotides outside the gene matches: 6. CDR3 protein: CASSQRFLAGDTQYF. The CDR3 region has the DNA TGCGCCAGCAGCCAAAGGTTTCTAGCGGGAGATACGCAGTATTTT.

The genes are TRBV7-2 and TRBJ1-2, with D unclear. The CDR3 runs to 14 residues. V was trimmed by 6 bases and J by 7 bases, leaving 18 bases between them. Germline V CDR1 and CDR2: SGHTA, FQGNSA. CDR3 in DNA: TGTGCCAGCAGTCCCCCTCTGGCGGCGTTTGGCTACACCTTC. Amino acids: CASSPPLAAFGYTF.

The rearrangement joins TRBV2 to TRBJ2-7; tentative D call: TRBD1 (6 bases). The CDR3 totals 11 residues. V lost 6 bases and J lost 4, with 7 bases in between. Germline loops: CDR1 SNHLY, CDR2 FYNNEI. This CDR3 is CASRDRYEQYF. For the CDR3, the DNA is TGTGCCAGCAGAGACAGGTACGAGCAGTACTTC.

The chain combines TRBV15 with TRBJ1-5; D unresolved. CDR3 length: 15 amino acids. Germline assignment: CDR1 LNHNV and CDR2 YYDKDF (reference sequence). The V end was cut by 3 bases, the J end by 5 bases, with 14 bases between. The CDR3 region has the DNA TGTGCCACCAGCAGGGAGGGCTGGGTTGATCAGCCCCAGCATTTT. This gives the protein CATSREGWVDQPQHF.

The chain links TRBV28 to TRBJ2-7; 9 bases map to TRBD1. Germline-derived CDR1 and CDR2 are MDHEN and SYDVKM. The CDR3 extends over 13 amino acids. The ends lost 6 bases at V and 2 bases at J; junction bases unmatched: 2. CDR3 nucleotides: TGTGCCAGCAGGACAGGGGGTACCTACGAGCAGTACTTC. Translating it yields CASRTGGTYEQYF.

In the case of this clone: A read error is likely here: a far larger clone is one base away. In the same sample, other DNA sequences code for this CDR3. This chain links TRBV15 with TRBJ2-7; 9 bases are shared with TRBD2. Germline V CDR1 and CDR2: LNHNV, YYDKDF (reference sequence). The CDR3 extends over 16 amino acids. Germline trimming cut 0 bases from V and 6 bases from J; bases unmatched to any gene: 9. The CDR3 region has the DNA TGTGCCACCAGCAGAGATCGGGGACTAGCAGGAAGCGAGCAGTACTTC. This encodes CATSRDRGLAGSEQYF.

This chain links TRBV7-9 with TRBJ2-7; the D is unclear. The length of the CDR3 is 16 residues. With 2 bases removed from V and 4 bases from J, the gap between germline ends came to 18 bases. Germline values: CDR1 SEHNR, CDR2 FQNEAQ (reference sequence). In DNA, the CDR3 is TGTGCCAGCAGCTTATATAGGCCTTCTAGACTGTACGAGCAGTACTTC. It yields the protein CASSLYRPSRLYEQYF.